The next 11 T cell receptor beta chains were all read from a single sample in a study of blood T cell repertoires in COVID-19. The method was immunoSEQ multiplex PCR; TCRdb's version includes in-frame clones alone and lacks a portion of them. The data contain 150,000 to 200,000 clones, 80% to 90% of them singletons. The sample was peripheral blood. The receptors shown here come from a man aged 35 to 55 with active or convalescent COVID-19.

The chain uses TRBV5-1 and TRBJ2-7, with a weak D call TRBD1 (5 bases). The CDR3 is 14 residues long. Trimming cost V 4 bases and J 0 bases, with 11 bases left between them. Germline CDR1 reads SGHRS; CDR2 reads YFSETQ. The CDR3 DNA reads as TGCGCCAGCAGCCCGTCGACAGTCTCCTACGAGCAGTACTTC. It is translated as CASSPSTVSYEQYF.

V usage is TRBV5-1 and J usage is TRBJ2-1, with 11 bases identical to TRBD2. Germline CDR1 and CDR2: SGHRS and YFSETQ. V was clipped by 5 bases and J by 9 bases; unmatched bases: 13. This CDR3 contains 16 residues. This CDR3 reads CASRGSGGAAVGEQFF. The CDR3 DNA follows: TGCGCCAGCAGGGGTAGCGGGGGGGCCGCGGTCGGTGAGCAGTTCTTC.

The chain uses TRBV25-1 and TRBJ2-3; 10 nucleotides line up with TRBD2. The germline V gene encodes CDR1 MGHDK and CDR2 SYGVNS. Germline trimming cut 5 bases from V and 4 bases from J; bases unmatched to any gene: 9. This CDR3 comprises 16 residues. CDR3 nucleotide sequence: TGTGCCAGCAGTTTGTACAGCGGGGGGGCATCAGATACGCAGTATTTT. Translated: CASSLYSGGASDTQYF.

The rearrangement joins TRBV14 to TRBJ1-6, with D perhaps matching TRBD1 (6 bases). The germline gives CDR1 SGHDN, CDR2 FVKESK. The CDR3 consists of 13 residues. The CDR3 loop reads CASGGGPNSPLHF. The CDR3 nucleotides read TGTGCAAGCGGGGGGGGGCCGAATTCACCCCTCCACTTT.

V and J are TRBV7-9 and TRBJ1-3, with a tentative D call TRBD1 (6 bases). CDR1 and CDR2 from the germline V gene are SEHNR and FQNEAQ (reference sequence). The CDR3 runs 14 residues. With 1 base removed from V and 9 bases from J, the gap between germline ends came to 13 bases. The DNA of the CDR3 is TGTGCCAGCAGCTTAGGCACAGGGCTGAGCACCATATATTTT. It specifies CASSLGTGLSTIYF.

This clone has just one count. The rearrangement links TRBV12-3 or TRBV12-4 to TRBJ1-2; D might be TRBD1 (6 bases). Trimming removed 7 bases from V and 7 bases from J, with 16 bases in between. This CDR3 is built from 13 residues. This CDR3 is CASKSTGRGGYTF. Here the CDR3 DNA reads TGTGCCAGCAAGTCGACAGGAAGGGGTGGCTACACCTTC.

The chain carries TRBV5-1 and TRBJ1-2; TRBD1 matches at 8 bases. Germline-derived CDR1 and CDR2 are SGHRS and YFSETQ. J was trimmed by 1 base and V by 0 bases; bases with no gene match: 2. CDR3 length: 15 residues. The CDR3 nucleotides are TGCGCCAGCAGCTTGGACAGGGGGTTTAACTATGGCTACACCTTC. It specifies CASSLDRGFNYGYTF. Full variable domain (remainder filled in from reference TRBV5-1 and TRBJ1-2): KAGVTQTPRYLIKTRGQQVTLSCSPISGHRSVSWYQQTPGQGLQFLFEYFSETQRNKGNFPGRFSGRQFSNSRSEMNVSTLELGDSALYLCASSLDRGFNYGYTFGSGTRLTVV.

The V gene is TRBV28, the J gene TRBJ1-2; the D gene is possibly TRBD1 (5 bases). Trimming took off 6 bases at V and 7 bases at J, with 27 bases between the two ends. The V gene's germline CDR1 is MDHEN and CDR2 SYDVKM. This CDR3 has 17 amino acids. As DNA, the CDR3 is TGTGCCAGCAGCGACAAGGGGCCGGGTGCTTTAAGGGTTGGCTACACCTTC. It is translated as CASSDKGPGALRVGYTF.

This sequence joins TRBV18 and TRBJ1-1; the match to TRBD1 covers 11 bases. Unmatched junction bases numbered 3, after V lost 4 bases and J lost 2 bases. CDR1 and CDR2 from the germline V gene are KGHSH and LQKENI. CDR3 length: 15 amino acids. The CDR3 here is CASSQRTGGNTEAFF. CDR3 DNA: TGTGCCAGCTCACAGCGGACAGGGGGCAACACTGAAGCTTTCTTT.

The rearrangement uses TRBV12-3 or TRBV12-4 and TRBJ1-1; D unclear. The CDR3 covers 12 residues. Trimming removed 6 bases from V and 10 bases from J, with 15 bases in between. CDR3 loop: CASRLVGVAAFF. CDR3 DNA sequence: TGTGCCAGCAGACTAGTCGGGGTGGCAGCTTTCTTT.

In DNA, the CDR3 is TGTGCCAGCAGTGAACTAGCGGGTATATCCTACAATGAGCAGTTCTTC. Its translation is CASSELAGISYNEQFF. The V gene is TRBV6-1, the J gene TRBJ2-1; 8 bases agree with TRBD2. The CDR3 covers 16 residues. CDR1 is MNHNS and CDR2 is SASEGT in the germline V gene. Trimming cost V 2 bases and J 1 base; bases outside gene matches: 4.